Described below is a single T cell receptor beta chain sequence and its context. J was trimmed by 6 bases and V by 4 bases; bases with no gene match: 9. Germline loops: CDR1 SEHNR, CDR2 FQNEAQ (reference sequence). This CDR3 contains 14 residues. Among Cohort 3 donors, those recovered had two negative PCRs, clearance, or symptom resolution. Clones were read by immunoSEQ multiplex PCR, and TCRdb kept only the in-frame ones, dropping some. Seen here are a few hundred thousand clones, 80% to 90% observed once, and the top ten hold 1.1%. This sample was taken from a study of blood T cell repertoires in COVID-19.

Sequenced material: PBMCs or T cells enriched from blood (not recorded which). The clonotype comes from a man aged 30-40 years who had recovered from COVID-19. This chain links TRBV7-9 with TRBJ2-7, with TRBD1 matching 7 bases. In DNA form, the CDR3 reads TGTGCCAGCAGCTCCCGGGACAGAGGCCCCGAGCAGTACTTC. This translates into CASSSRDRGPEQYF.